The clone carrying this T cell receptor beta chain has a handful of counts. Its target is not known. Sorting of unstimulated PBMCs yielded separate CD3+CD4+ and CD3+CD8+ fractions. This sample is part of a study of T cell clones after liver transplantation. General study points: A larger donor-reactive than third-party decline suggested partial antigen-specific deletion. Rather than being deleted, graft donor-reactive T cells may have moved into the graft.

V lost 5 bases to trimming and J lost 1 base; unmatched junction nucleotides: 10. The CDR3 is 16 amino acids. The germline V gene encodes CDR1 SGHRS and CDR2 YFSETQ. TCRdb's copy holds only in-frame clones and misses some; the assay was immunoSEQ multiplex PCR. In the table there are about 16,000 clones, roughly 91% of which are singletons. This rearrangement joins TRBV5-1 to TRBJ2-5, with 8 bases that match TRBD1. This clonotype originated in a human donor who received a liver transplant. The sequenced sample was CD8+ T cells from blood, obtained before liver transplant. The CDR3 DNA reads as TGCGCCAGCAGACCTCAACCAGGGGGCGTCCAAGAGACCCAGTACTTC. Its protein is CASRPQPGGVQETQYF.